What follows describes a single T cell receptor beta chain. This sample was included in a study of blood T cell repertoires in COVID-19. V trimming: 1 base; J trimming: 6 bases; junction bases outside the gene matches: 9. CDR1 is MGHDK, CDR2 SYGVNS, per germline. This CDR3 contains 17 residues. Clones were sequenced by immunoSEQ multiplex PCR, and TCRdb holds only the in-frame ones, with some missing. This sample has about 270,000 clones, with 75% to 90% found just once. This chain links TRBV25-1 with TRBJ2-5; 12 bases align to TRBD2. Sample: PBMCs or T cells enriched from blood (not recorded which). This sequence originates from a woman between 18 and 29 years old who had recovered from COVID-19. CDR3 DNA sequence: TGTGCCAGCAGTGAATTTAACCGACTAGCGGGGGTGAAGACCCAGTACTTC. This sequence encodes CASSEFNRLAGVKTQYF.